The clone carrying this T cell receptor (beta chain) turned up a few times. Germline lookup yields CDR1 SGDLS and CDR2 YYNGEE. The CDR3 loop spans 15 amino acids. Trimming took off 0 bases at V and 5 bases at J, with 12 bases between the two ends. The sample originates from a study of OX40 agonist ivuxolimab in advanced cancers. Turning to the study itself: Patients received ivuxolimab, an agonistic anti-OX40 (CD134) antibody.

Assay used: immunoSEQ multiplex PCR; TCRdb lists only in-frame clones, some missing. The table lists about 62,000 clones, 79% of them singletons. Sequenced here: CD4+ or CD8+ T cells sorted from blood, sampled in a trial of the OX40 agonist ivuxolimab. This TCR came from an adult with an advanced solid tumor such as melanoma, head and neck, liver or kidney cancer. The V gene is TRBV9, the J gene TRBJ2-1; weak D call: TRBD2 (5 bases). The CDR3 DNA reads TGTGCCAGCAGCGTAGGCGACGGGAAAGACAATGAGCAGTTCTTC. This translates into CASSVGDGKDNEQFF.